This section outlines one T cell receptor beta chain sequence together with its context. This clonotype showed up just once. What this receptor recognizes is not known. The sample holds no much larger clone one base away, and base qualities are not on file. A single read offers scant evidence. These data originate in a study of blood T cells in healthy people across ages (dated by TCRdb to about 2015). Background for the entire study: In model experiments, template switching captured roughly one uniquely barcoded TCR beta cDNA molecule for every two T cells. Age-related changes in TCR beta repertoire diversity were measured in the study by deep sequencing normalized with unique cDNA molecular identifiers. Donors were grouped into four age groups: young (average approximately 15 years), middle-aged (39), aged (around 62) and long-lived (approximately 81). To avoid experimental bias, donors of different ages were spread randomly across the sequencing lanes. The study analyzed two additional independent replicas of 1 million unique cDNA reads from the same blood draw for two donors, one aged 18 to 30 and one aged 80 or older.

Overall study results and their limits: Because profiling used bulk unsorted PBMCs, naive and antigen-experienced compartments could not be compared conclusively. Because the CMV infection status of the donors was unknown, age-related changes in expanded clonotypes may potentially have been confounded. A strong correlation was found between observed TCR beta diversity and the percentage of naive T cells measured by flow cytometry. As age increased, observed TCR beta diversity per million T cells dropped in a roughly linear way, and a significant reduction was already evident by age 40. Estimates of total diversity based on one million sequenced T cells were considered lower bounds and underestimates. Compared with the aged group, the long-lived group had more naive CD4+ T cells, fewer expanded clones and increased TCR diversity, suggesting age selection.

Donors were 35 to 40 systemically healthy Caucasian individuals from Russia aged roughly 6 to 90 years. Each donor gave 8 to 10 milliliters of peripheral blood, drawn into EDTA-treated Vacutainer tubes. Ficoll-Paque density-gradient centrifugation was used to isolate PBMCs, with at least 7 million per sample. Total RNA, at least 6 micrograms per sample, was extracted from PBMCs with Trizol reagent. For every donor, an aliquot of PBMCs went through flow cytometry to measure the percentages of naive CD45RAhigh/CD27high T cells. The receptor library was made with 5' RACE. Reads for this sample came from an Illumina HiSeq 2500. A second PCR of about 7 to 12 cycles was run with a J-beta primer mix and a sample-barcoded 5' primer. A template-switch 5' adaptor carrying 12 random nucleotides introduced a unique molecular identifier onto each TCR beta cDNA molecule. At least 2.5 million CDR3-containing paired-end reads were obtained from each sample. All of the RNA was converted into first-strand cDNA using the Mint cDNA synthesis kit, with a TRBC-specific oligonucleotide serving as the primer. After uracil-DNA glycosylase treatment, a first 18-cycle PCR used universal primers M1SS and BC2_uni_R on all cDNA. The source study handled its data this way. Normalization of each sample was performed by random selection of 1 million high-quality reads, each carrying a distinct molecular identifier. Reads sharing molecular identifiers were discarded rather than binned into consensus sequences. MiTCR, with a Q25 quality threshold and the strictest error-elimination algorithm, was used for CDR3 identification, clonotype clustering and error correction. A nonparametric unseen species model with Euler transformation was used to estimate lower-bound total TCR beta diversity. Clones were called with MiXCR by TCRdb after fastp trimmed the public reads at Q25, and only in-frame beta chains were retained. Records with the same CDR3 protein are collapsed into one entry carrying the most frequent genes and DNA. The V and J calls here are based on TCRdb, not the publication. The sample includes under 1,000,000 distinct CDR3 sequences, with about half observed a single time. The top ten clones comprise roughly 18% of the sample.

The germline V gene encodes CDR1 MNHEY and CDR2 SVGAGI. The CDR3 spans 15 residues, from the cysteine through the phenylalanine. Only the CDR3 portion is preserved as DNA: 45 bases, with reading frame beginning at the first base. Sequencing was performed on blood. This chain joins TRBV6-5 to TRBJ2-5; TRBD1 is perhaps the D gene, given 6 matching bases. The last part of the DNA fits TRBJ2-7 better; the J call may be wrong. This sequence originates from a man older than 75 in good health. The bases read TGTGCCAGCAGCGAAACAGGGTTGACTTTCTACGAGCAGTACTTC. The resulting protein is CASSETGLTFYEQYF.